Below are 18 T cell receptor beta chains sequenced from a single sample in a study of CD8+ T cells in alopecia areata listed by TCRdb under 2018. The time point label of this sample denotes: 4 weeks on oral tofacitinib. Interpreted using the paper, the treatment or condition label stands for: oral pan-JAK inhibitor, 5-10 mg twice daily. The library was prepared using the immunoSEQ multiplex PCR assay. RNA was extracted from all samples and reverse transcribed into cDNA, which served as template for TCR sequencing. TCRdb holds this immuneACCESS table with in-frame rearrangements only. Some clones are missing; in checked studies, unresolved V genes explain under half, and the rest has no known cause. Here the sample has 170,000 or so clones; 50% to 70% occur a single time. Jointly, the top ten make up approximately 0.91% of the sample. The sequenced sample was CD4+ T cells sorted from blood, obtained at week 4, from a patient treated with tofacitinib. The receptors here all came from a human donor with alopecia areata.

This clone was found a few times. This chain links TRBV30 with TRBJ2-7; maybe TRBD1 (5 bases). The V end lost 3 bases, the J end lost 3 bases, and 15 bases lay between the germline ends. This CDR3 region has 14 residues. The germline gives CDR1 GTSNPN, CDR2 SVGIG (reference sequence). The CDR3 is CAWRARATGYEQYF. CDR3 DNA sequence: TGTGCCTGGAGAGCCAGGGCGACTGGCTACGAGCAGTACTTC.

A remark on this clone: The identical CDR3 is also encoded by other nucleotide sequences in the sample. The J gene is TRBJ1-2, the V gene TRBV30; 7 bases agree with TRBD1. Per germline, CDR1 GTSNPN and CDR2 SVGIG (reference sequence). V gave up 1 base and J gave up 2 bases; unmatched junction bases: 1. This CDR3 region has 13 residues. The CDR3 sequence: CAWSAGGNYGYTF. CDR3 nucleotides: TGTGCCTGGAGTGCAGGGGGGAACTATGGCTACACCTTC.

This clone was seen more than once but under ten times. The rearrangement joins TRBV7-9 to TRBJ1-1; no reliable D call. Between the trimmed V and J ends, which lost 1 base and 7 bases, there was a span of 13 bases. Germline CDR1 reads SEHNR; CDR2 reads FQNEAQ (reference sequence). This CDR3 is built from 14 residues. The DNA for the CDR3 is TGTGCCAGCAGCTTAGGTGTGGGTGGTGGTGAAGCTTTCTTT. It encodes CASSLGVGGGEAFF.

The chain has TRBV27 and TRBJ2-2; D is unclear. The CDR3 totals 11 residues. V was shortened by 7 bases and J by 4 bases, with 4 bases between the two germline ends. Germline V gives CDR1 MNHEY, CDR2 SMNVEV (reference sequence). CDR3 residues: CASKGTGELFF. The CDR3 DNA follows: TGTGCCAGCAAGGGCACCGGGGAGCTGTTTTTT.

The chain joins TRBV30 to TRBJ2-3; 11 bases align to TRBD1. This CDR3 contains 14 residues. V trimming: 5 bases; J trimming: 2 bases; junction bases outside the gene matches: 3. Germline V gene sequence: CDR1 GTSNPN, CDR2 SVGIG (reference sequence). The CDR3 protein is CAWGDRGITDTQYF. The CDR3 DNA follows: TGTGCCTGGGGGGACAGGGGGATCACAGATACGCAGTATTTT.

This sequence joins TRBV29-1 and TRBJ2-7; perhaps TRBD2 as D (5 bases). Germline V CDR1 and CDR2: SQVTM, ANQGSEA. The CDR3 extends over 13 amino acids. Trimming pared 6 bases from V and 2 bases from J, leaving 14 bases between. This chain's CDR3 is CSVQTISTYEQYF. In nucleotides, the CDR3 is TGCAGCGTACAGACTATTTCGACCTACGAGCAGTACTTC.

The chain uses TRBV7-8 and TRBJ1-5, with D hard to call. V was trimmed by 5 bases and J by 1 base, leaving 3 bases between them. The CDR3 extends over 12 amino acids. Germline CDR1 SGHVS, CDR2 FQNEAQ. CDR3 DNA sequence: TGTGCCAGCAGCCTGAGCAATCAGCCCCAGCATTTT. It encodes CASSLSNQPQHF.

V and J are TRBV29-1 and TRBJ1-1; 8 nucleotides match TRBD1. There are 12 residues in the CDR3. V gave up 6 bases and J gave up 5 bases; unmatched junction bases: 5. Germline V gene lookup returns CDR1 SQVTM and CDR2 ANQGSEA. DNA for the CDR3: TGCAGCGTCACAGGGGGGTGGACTGAAGCTTTCTTT. Translating gives CSVTGGWTEAFF.

The chain couples TRBV4-3 to TRBJ1-6; TRBD1 agrees at 8 bases. J lost 6 bases, V lost 0 bases, and 4 bases had no gene match. Germline loops: CDR1 LGHNA, CDR2 YSLEER. The CDR3 has 16 residues. This chain's CDR3 is CASSQDGQGANSPLHF. DNA for the CDR3: TGCGCCAGCAGCCAAGATGGGCAGGGGGCTAATTCACCCCTCCACTTT.

This chain uses TRBV30 with TRBJ1-1; D ambiguous. The CDR3 spans 11 residues. The germline gives CDR1 GTSNPN, CDR2 SVGIG (reference sequence). V was clipped by 3 bases and J by 9 bases, with 11 bases between them. CDR3 in amino acids: CAWRGRGKAFF. The CDR3 DNA reads TGTGCCTGGAGGGGGAGAGGAAAAGCTTTCTTT. The full variable domain, its missing parts supplied by reference TRBV30 and TRBJ1-1, is SQTIHQWPATLVQPVGSPLSLECTVEGTSNPNLYWYRQAAGRGLQLLFYSVGIGQISSEVPQNLSASRPQDRQFILSSKKLLLSDSGFYLCAWRGRGKAFFGQGTRLTVV.

V usage is TRBV30 and J usage is TRBJ2-5; 7 bases match TRBD1. With 7 bases clipped from V and 5 bases from J, the junction kept 10 bases outside the gene matches. The germline gives CDR1 GTSNPN, CDR2 SVGIG (reference sequence). This CDR3 comprises 13 residues. The CDR3 region is CASTGSRRETQYF. CDR3 sequence (DNA): TGTGCCTCGACAGGGTCCCGGCGGGAGACCCAGTACTTC.

V gene TRBV7-3 combines with J gene TRBJ2-1, with D perhaps matching TRBD1 (5 bases). Germline V lookup: CDR1 SGHTA, CDR2 FQGTGA. V was trimmed by 1 base and J by 2 bases, leaving 12 bases between them. This CDR3 has 16 residues. The CDR3 coding sequence is TGTGCCAGCAGCTTAATAGGTGGGGCCGCCTACAATGAGCAGTTCTTC. Amino acids: CASSLIGGAAYNEQFF.

The chain has TRBV29-1 and TRBJ1-2; D is perhaps TRBD1 (5 bases). With 4 bases removed from V and 7 bases from J, the gap between germline ends came to 16 bases. The germline gives CDR1 SQVTM, CDR2 ANQGSEA. This CDR3 has 13 residues. CDR3 region: CSVGLTAPLGYTF. The DNA of the CDR3 is TGCAGCGTTGGTCTGACAGCCCCGCTTGGCTACACCTTC.

This clone was seen a few times. Additional DNA sequences in this sample encode the identical CDR3. The CDR3 here is CASSLAGELFF. CDR3 sequence (DNA): TGCGCCAGCAGCTTGGCCGGGGAGCTGTTTTTT. The chain combines TRBV5-1 with TRBJ2-2; D not resolved. V was cut by 0 bases and J by 6 bases, with 0 bases left in between. This CDR3 spans 11 amino acids. Germline CDR1 reads SGHRS; CDR2 reads YFSETQ.

This sequence joins TRBV28 and TRBJ1-2; TRBD1 might be the D (5 bases). There are 13 residues in the CDR3. Between the trimmed V and J ends, which lost 5 bases and 5 bases, there was a span of 12 bases. Germline V CDR1 and CDR2: MDHEN, SYDVKM. CDR3 residues: CASSPVQAYGYTF. CDR3 coding DNA: TGTGCCAGCAGTCCAGTACAGGCTTATGGCTACACCTTC.

This clone has only a few counts. The chain carries TRBV30 and TRBJ2-1, with TRBD1 identical over 11 bases. Germline V lookup: CDR1 GTSNPN, CDR2 SVGIG (reference sequence). V gave up 3 bases and J gave up 7 bases; unmatched junction bases: 11. CDR3 length equals 16 residues. As DNA, the CDR3 is TGTGCCTGGAGAGGAAAAGGCCGGGACAGGGGGAATGAGCAGTTCTTC. It yields the protein CAWRGKGRDRGNEQFF.

The chain has TRBV29-1 and TRBJ2-5; the D gene is possibly TRBD2 (6 bases). Deletions cut 6 bases from V and 2 bases from J, with 13 bases between. The germline V gene has CDR1 SQVTM and CDR2 ANQGSEA. This CDR3 has 13 amino acids. CDR3 sequence: CSVLGGLQETQYF. The CDR3 DNA sequence: TGCAGCGTCCTAGGTGGACTACAAGAGACCCAGTACTTC.

This clone occurred a few times. The chain couples TRBV7-9 to TRBJ1-1; a weak D match, TRBD1 (6 bases). Trimming cost V 0 bases and J 1 base, with 6 bases left between them. CDR3 length: 14 amino acids. Germline CDR1 is SEHNR and CDR2 is FQNEAQ (reference sequence). The CDR3 region has the DNA TGTGCCAGCAGCTTAGCAGGGGGGAACACTGAAGCTTTCTTT. Amino acid sequence: CASSLAGGNTEAFF.